This T cell receptor beta chain was found in a study of T cell responses to AZD1222 COVID-19 vaccine. Notes on the study in general: It should be noted that donors were predominantly white British and more often female, and clonal diversity was possibly underestimated.

Profiled with immunoSEQ multiplex PCR; TCRdb holds only in-frame clones, not every one. The sample holds 70,000 to 95,000 clones, 86% seen once. This CDR3 is 12 amino acids long. V was cut by 7 bases and J by 6 bases, with 13 bases left in between. Germline-derived CDR1 and CDR2 are MNHEY and SVGAGI. Regarding this clone: No antigen is known for it.

Sequenced material: peripheral blood, taken 28 days after the second AZD1222 dose. The clonotype originates from an adult who received the AZD1222 COVID-19 vaccine. The chain is built from TRBV6-5 and TRBJ2-7; D is ambiguous. Here the CDR3 reads CASKSRTLEQYF. DNA of the CDR3: TGTGCCAGCAAAAGCCGCACACTCGAGCAGTACTTC.